This TCR beta chain was documented in a study of T cell responses to AZD1222 COVID-19 vaccine. Trimming at V came to 2 bases and at J to 5 bases, leaving 10 bases not matched to a gene. Germline V gives CDR1 SGHNT, CDR2 YYREEE (reference sequence). This CDR3 has 16 amino acids. TCRdb keeps only in-frame clones here, not all; method: immunoSEQ multiplex PCR. The sample contains 130,000 to 150,000 clones, around nine tenths of which appear only once. This receptor was taken from an adult in good health. The chain carries TRBV5-4 and TRBJ2-1; 7 bases match TRBD2. Sample: peripheral blood, taken on day 0 of MenACWY control vaccination. The CDR3: CASSFGGGRGDNEQFF. The DNA for the CDR3 is TGTGCCAGCAGCTTCGGGGGAGGGAGAGGGGACAATGAGCAGTTCTTC.